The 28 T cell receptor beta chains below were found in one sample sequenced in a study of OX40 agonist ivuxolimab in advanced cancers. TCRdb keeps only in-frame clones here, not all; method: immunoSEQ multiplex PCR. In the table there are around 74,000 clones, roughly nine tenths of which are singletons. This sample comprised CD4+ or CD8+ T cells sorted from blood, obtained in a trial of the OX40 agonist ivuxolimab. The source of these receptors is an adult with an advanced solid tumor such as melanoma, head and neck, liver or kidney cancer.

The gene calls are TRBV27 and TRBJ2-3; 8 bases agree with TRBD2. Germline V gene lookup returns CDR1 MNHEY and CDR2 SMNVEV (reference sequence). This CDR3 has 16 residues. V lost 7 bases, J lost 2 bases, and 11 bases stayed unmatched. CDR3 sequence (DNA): TGTGCCAGCACCAACGCGGGGGGACCTTTCACAGATACGCAGTATTTT. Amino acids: CASTNAGGPFTDTQYF.

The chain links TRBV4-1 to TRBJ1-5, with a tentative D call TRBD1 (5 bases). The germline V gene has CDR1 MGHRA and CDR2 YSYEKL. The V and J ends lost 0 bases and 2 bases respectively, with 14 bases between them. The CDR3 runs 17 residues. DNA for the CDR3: TGCGCCAGCAGCCAAGACTCTGCCAGGGTCGGCAATCAGCCCCAGCATTTT. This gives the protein CASSQDSARVGNQPQHF.

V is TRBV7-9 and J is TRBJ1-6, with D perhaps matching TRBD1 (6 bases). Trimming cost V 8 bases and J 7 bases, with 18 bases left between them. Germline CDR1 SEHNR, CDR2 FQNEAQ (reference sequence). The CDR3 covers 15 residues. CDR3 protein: CASALRQGTNSPLHF. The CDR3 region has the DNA TGTGCCAGCGCCCTTAGGCAGGGGACGAATTCACCCCTCCACTTT.

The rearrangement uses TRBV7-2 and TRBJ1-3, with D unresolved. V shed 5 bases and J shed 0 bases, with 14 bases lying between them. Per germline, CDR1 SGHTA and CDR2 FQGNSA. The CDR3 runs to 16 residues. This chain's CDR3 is CASSPGSVSSGNTIYF. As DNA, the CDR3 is TGTGCCAGCAGCCCGGGGTCGGTGAGCTCTGGAAACACCATATATTTT.

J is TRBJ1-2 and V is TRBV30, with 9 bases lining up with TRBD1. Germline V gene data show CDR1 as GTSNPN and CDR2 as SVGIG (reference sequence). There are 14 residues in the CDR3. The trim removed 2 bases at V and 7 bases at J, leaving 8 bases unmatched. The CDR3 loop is CAWSIPGQGSGYTF. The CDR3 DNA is TGTGCCTGGAGTATTCCGGGACAGGGTAGTGGCTACACCTTC.

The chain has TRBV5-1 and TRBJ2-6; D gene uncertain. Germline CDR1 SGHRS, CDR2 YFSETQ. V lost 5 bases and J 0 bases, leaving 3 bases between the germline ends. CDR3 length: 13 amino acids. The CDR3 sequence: CASRSSGANVLTF. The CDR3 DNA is TGCGCCAGCAGGTCCTCTGGGGCCAACGTCCTGACTTTC.

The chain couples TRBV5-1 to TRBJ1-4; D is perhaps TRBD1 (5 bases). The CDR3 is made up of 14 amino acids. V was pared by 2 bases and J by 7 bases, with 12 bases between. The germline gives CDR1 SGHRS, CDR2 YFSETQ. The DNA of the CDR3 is TGCGCCAGCAGCTTCGGGGCAGGGCGTGAAAAACTGTTTTTT. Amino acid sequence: CASSFGAGREKLFF.

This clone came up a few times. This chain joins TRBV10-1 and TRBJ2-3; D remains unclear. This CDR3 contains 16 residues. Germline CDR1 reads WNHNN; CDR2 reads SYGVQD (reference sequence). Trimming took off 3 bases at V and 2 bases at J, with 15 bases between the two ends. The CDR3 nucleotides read TGCGCCAGCAGTGAAGGTCGAAGGGCCTTCACAGATACGCAGTATTTT. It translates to CASSEGRRAFTDTQYF.

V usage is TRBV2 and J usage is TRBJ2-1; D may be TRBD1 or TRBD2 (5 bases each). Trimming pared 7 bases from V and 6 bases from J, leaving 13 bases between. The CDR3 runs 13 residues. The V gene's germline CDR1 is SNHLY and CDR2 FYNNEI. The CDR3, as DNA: TGTGCCAGCACCGGGGCTTGGGGCAATGAGCAGTTCTTC. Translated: CASTGAWGNEQFF. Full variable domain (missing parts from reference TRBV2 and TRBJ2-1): EPEVTQTPSHQVTQMGQEVILRCVPISNHLYFYWYRQILGQKVEFLVSFYNNEISEKSEIFDDQFSVERPDGSNFTLKIRSTKLEDSAMYFCASTGAWGNEQFFGPGTRLTVL.

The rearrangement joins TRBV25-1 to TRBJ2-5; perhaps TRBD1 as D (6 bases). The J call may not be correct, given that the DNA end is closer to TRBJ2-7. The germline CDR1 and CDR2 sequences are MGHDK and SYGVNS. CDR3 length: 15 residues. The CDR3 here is CASSDLKGVHHEQYF. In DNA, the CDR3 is TGTGCCAGCAGTGACCTCAAGGGGGTACACCACGAGCAGTACTTC.

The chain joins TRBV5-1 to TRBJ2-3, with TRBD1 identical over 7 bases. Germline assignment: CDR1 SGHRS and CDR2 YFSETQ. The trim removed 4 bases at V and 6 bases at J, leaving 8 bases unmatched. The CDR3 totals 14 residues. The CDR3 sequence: CASSEGQIPDTQYF. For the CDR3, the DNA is TGCGCCAGCAGCGAGGGACAGATCCCCGATACGCAGTATTTT.

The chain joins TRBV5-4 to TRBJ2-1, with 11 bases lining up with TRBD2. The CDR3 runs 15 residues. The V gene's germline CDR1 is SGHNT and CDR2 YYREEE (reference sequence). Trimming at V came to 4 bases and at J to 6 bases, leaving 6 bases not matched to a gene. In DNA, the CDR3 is TGTGCCAGCAGCCTGGACGGACTAGCGGGCAATGAGCAGTTCTTC. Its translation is CASSLDGLAGNEQFF.

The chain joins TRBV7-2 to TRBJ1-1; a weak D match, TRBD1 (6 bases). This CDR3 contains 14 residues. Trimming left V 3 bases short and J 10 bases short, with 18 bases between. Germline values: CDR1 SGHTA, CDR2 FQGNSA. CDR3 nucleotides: TGTGCCAGCAGCTTTCCGACGAGACAGGCCCGAGCTTTCTTT. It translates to CASSFPTRQARAFF.

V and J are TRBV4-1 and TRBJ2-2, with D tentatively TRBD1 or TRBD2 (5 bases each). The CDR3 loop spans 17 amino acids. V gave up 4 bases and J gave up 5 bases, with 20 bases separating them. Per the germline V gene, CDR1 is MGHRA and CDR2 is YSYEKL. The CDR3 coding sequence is TGCGCCAGCAGCCTAAGAGGGACCTCCGGAGGAACCGGGGAGCTGTTTTTT. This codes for CASSLRGTSGGTGELFF.

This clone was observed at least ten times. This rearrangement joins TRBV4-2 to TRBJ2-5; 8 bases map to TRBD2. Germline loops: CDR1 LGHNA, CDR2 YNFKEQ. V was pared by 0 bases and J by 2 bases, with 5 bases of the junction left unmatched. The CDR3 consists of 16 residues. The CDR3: CASSQDWASGQETQYF. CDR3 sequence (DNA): TGTGCCAGCAGCCAAGATTGGGCTAGCGGGCAAGAGACCCAGTACTTC.

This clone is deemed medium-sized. Here the CDR3 reads CASSYNTGVGETQYF. Here the CDR3 DNA reads TGCGCCAGCAGCTACAATACAGGGGTGGGAGAGACCCAGTACTTC. The rearrangement uses TRBV5-1 and TRBJ2-5; 7 nucleotides line up with TRBD1. The J segment lost 4 bases and the V segment lost 3 bases, leaving 9 bases of the junction unmatched. CDR1 is SGHRS and CDR2 is YFSETQ in the germline V gene. The CDR3 loop spans 15 amino acids.

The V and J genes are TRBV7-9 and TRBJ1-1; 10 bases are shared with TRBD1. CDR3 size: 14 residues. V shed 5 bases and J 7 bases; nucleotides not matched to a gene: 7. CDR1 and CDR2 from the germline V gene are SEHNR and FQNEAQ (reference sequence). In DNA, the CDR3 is TGTGCCAGCAGCCCCCGACAGGGGGCGTTTGAAGCTTTCTTT. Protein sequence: CASSPRQGAFEAFF.

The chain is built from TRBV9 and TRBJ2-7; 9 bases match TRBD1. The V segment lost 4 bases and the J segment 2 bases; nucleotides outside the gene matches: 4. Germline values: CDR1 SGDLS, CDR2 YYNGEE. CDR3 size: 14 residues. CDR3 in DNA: TGTGCCAGCAGCTCTCGGACAGGGGCCTACGAGCAGTACTTC. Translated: CASSSRTGAYEQYF.

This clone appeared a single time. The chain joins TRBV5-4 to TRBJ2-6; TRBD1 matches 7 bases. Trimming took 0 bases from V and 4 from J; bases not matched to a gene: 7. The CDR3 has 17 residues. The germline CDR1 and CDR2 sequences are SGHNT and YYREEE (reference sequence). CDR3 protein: CASSLGGGATGANVLTF. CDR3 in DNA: TGTGCCAGCAGCTTGGGAGGGGGCGCTACAGGGGCCAACGTCCTGACTTTC.

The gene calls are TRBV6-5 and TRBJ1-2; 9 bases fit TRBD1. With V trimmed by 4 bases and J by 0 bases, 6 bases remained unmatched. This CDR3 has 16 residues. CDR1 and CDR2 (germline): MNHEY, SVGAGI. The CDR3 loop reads CASSSRQGGSNYGYTF. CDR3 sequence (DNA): TGTGCCAGCAGTTCGAGACAGGGGGGCTCTAACTATGGCTACACCTTC.

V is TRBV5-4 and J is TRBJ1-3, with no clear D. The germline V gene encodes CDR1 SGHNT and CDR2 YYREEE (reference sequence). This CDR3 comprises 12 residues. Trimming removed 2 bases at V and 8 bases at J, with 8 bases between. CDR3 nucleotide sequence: TGTGCCAGCAGCTTATTCGGGGACACCATATATTTT. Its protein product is CASSLFGDTIYF.

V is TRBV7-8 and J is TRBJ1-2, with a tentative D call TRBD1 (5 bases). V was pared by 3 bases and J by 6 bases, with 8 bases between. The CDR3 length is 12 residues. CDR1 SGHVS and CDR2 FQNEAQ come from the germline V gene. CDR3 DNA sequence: TGTGCCAGCAGCTTCCGAGGGGATGGCTACACCTTC. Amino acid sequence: CASSFRGDGYTF. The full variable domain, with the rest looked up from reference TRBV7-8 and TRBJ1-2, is GAGVSQSPRYKVAKRGQDVALRCDPISGHVSLFWYQQALGQGPEFLTYFQNEAQLDKSGLPSDRFFAERPEGSVSTLKIQRTQQEDSAVYLCASSFRGDGYTFGSGTRLTVV.

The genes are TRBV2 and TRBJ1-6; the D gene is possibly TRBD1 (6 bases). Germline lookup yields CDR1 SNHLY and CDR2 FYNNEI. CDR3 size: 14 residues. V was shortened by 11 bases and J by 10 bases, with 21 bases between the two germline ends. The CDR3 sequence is CARSGQGKNSPLHF. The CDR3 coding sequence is TGTGCCCGCTCAGGGCAGGGGAAAAACTCACCCCTCCACTTT.

For the CDR3, the DNA is TGTGCCTGGAGTGTAGGGGGGGGGAAATCTGGAAACACCATATATTTT. It yields the protein CAWSVGGGKSGNTIYF. J is TRBJ1-3 and V is TRBV30, with D possibly TRBD1 on 6 matching bases. The CDR3 is made up of 16 amino acids. Trimming stripped 0 bases from V and 1 base from J, with 13 bases between. The V gene's germline CDR1 is GTSNPN and CDR2 SVGIG (reference sequence). The whole variable domain, remainder taken from reference TRBV30 and TRBJ1-3, is SQTIHQWPATLVQPVGSPLSLECTVEGTSNPNLYWYRQAAGRGLQLLFYSVGIGQISSEVPQNLSASRPQDRQFILSSKKLLLSDSGFYLCAWSVGGGKSGNTIYFGEGSWLTVV.

CDR3 residues: CASSWSGGNQPQHF. The CDR3 DNA reads as TGTGCCAGCAGTTGGTCAGGGGGCAATCAGCCCCAGCATTTT. This chain uses TRBV6-5 with TRBJ1-5; weak D call: TRBD1 (6 bases). Trimming cost V 4 bases and J 2 bases, with 9 bases left between them. This CDR3 region has 14 residues. CDR1 MNHEY and CDR2 SVGAGI come from the germline V gene.

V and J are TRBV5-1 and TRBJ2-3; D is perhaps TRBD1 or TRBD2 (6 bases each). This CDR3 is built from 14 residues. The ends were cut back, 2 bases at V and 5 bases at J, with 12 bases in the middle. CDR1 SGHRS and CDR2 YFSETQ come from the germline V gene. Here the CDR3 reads CASSFYGGEDTQYF. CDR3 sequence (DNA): TGCGCCAGCAGCTTCTACGGGGGCGAAGATACGCAGTATTTT.

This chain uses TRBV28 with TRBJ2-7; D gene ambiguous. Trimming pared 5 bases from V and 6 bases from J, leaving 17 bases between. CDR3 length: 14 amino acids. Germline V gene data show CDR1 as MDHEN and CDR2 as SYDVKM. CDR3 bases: TGTGCCAGCAGTGCCCATCGGATAGTGAGCGAGCAGTACTTC. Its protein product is CASSAHRIVSEQYF. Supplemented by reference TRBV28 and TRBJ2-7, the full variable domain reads DVKVTQSSRYLVKRTGEKVFLECVQDMDHENMFWYRQDPGLGLRLIYFSYDVKMKEKGDIPEGYSVSREKKERFSLILESASTNQTSMYLCASSAHRIVSEQYFGPGTRLTVT.

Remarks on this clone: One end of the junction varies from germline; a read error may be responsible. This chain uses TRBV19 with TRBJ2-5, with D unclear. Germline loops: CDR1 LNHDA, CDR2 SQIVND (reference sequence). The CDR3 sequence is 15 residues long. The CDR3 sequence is CASSPRALSGEAQYF. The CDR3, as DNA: TGTGCCAGTAGTCCCCGGGCGCTGAGTGGAGAGGCCCAGTACTTC. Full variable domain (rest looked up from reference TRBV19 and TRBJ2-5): DGGITQSPKYLFRKEGQNVTLSCEQNLNHDAMYWYRQDPGQGLRLIYYSQIVNDFQKGDIAEGYSVSREKKESFPLTVTSAQKNPTAFYLCASSPRALSGEAQYFGPGTRLLVL.